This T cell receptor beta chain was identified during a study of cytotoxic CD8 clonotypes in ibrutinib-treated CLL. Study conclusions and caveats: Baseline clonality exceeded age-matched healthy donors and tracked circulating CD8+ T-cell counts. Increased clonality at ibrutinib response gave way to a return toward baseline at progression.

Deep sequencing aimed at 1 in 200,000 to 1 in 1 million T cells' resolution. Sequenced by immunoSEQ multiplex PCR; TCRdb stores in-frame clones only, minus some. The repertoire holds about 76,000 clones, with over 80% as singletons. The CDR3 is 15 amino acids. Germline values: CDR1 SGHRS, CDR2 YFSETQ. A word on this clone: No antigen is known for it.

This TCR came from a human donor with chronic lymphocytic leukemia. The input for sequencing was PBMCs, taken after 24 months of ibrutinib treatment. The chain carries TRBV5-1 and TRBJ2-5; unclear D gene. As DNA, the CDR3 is TGCCCACCCCTACCCACCAATCAGGAGCAAGAGACCCAGTACTTC. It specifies CPPLPTNQEQETQYF.